One T cell receptor (beta chain) is described in this entry. The data are from a study of T cell responses to AZD1222 COVID-19 vaccine. Clones were sequenced by immunoSEQ multiplex PCR, and TCRdb holds only the in-frame ones, with some missing. This sample carries about 75,000 clones, more than 70% of them seen once, and the ten largest clones take more than 8%. The sample consisted of peripheral blood, taken 28 days after the second dose of the MenACWY control vaccine. This TCR was recovered from an adult who received the MenACWY meningococcal vaccine as a control.

In DNA form, the CDR3 reads TGTGCCAGCAGTGAGACCCTTAGCTCCTATAATTCACCCCTCCACTTT. Translating gives CASSETLSSYNSPLHF. The rearrangement joins TRBV6-1 to TRBJ1-6, with no clear D. The CDR3 is made up of 16 amino acids. Germline CDR1 and CDR2: MNHNS and SASEGT. Between the trimmed V and J ends, which lost 3 bases and 0 bases, there was a span of 9 bases.